The 23 T cell receptor beta chains below all came from one sample that was sequenced in a study of blood T cells in healthy people across ages. Primed by a sample-barcoded 5' primer and a J-beta primer mix, a second PCR proceeded for about 6 to 12 cycles. TCRdb reprocessed the 5' RACE reads via MiXCR and lists one record per CDR3 protein. The sample lists fewer than 2,000,000 distinct CDR3 sequences; roughly two fifths were seen once. The sequenced sample consisted of blood. The receptors stem from a human donor in good health.

The table lists this clonotype with a few counts. The CDR3 loop is CASSPRVYTDTQYF. The CDR3, as DNA: TGTGCCAGCAGTCCGCGGGTCTACACAGATACGCAGTATTTT. The gene calls are TRBV25-1 and TRBJ2-3; tentative D call: TRBD2 (5 bases). From germline, CDR1 is MGHDK and CDR2 SYGVNS. Trimming cost V 5 bases and J 2 bases, with 11 bases left between them. This CDR3 spans 14 amino acids.

This clonotype was observed a handful of times. The CDR3 coding sequence is TGTGCCAGCAGCTTAGTGTCCCAGGGTTACGAGCAGTACTTC. This translates into CASSLVSQGYEQYF. J is TRBJ2-7 and V is TRBV7-2, with D maybe TRBD1 (5 bases). The ends were cut back, 1 base at V and 4 bases at J, with 11 bases in the middle. The CDR3 is 14 amino acids. Looked up from germline, CDR1 is SGHTA and CDR2 is FQGNSA.

This chain uses TRBV6-5 with TRBJ2-1; 9 nucleotides agree with TRBD1. CDR1 is MNHEY, CDR2 SVGAGI, per germline. The length of the CDR3 is 14 residues. V gave up 2 bases and J gave up 8 bases; unmatched junction bases: 4. CDR3 DNA sequence: TGTGCCAGCAGTTACAAGGACAGGGGTTATGAGCAGTTCTTC. Amino acid sequence: CASSYKDRGYEQFF.

This clonotype was detected a few times. The V call is TRBV2, the J call TRBJ2-7; a possible D gene is TRBD2 (6 bases). V lost 5 bases and J 5 bases, leaving 19 bases between the germline ends. The germline V gene encodes CDR1 SNHLY and CDR2 FYNNEI. This CDR3 comprises 15 residues. The DNA for the CDR3 is TGTGCCAGCAGTCCTAGACTAGAAGGGCAGCACGAGCAGTACTTC. Its translation is CASSPRLEGQHEQYF. The variable domain in full, with the rest retrieved from reference TRBV2 and TRBJ2-7, is EPEVTQTPSHQVTQMGQEVILRCVPISNHLYFYWYRQILGQKVEFLVSFYNNEISEKSEIFDDQFSVERPDGSNFTLKIRSTKLEDSAMYFCASSPRLEGQHEQYFGPGTRLTVT.

The chain links TRBV4-1 to TRBJ2-7; 8 bases line up with TRBD1. The germline CDR1 and CDR2 sequences are MGHRA and YSYEKL. The CDR3 contains 15 residues. V was pared by 1 base and J by 4 bases, with 6 bases of the junction left unmatched. The CDR3 reads CASSQGTGFTYEQYF. CDR3 coding DNA: TGCGCCAGCAGCCAAGGGACAGGGTTTACGTACGAGCAGTACTTC.

This clonotype was seen more than once but under ten times. The rearrangement joins TRBV9 to TRBJ2-3; D not certain. CDR1 is SGDLS, CDR2 YYNGEE, per germline. This CDR3 spans 15 amino acids. V lost 3 bases and J 1 base, leaving 12 bases between the germline ends. The CDR3 sequence: CASSEEPLGTDTQYF. The CDR3 DNA reads TGTGCCAGCAGCGAAGAACCTCTGGGCACAGATACGCAGTATTTT.

Points on this clonotype: Sequence at one end of the junction differs from germline and may be a read error. This rearrangement joins TRBV4-2 to TRBJ2-3; D may match TRBD1 or TRBD2 (5 bases each). CDR1 is LGHNA, CDR2 YNFKEQ, per germline. The CDR3 spans 15 residues. CDR3 DNA: TGTGCCAGCAGCCACTCCGGGGCAGTCGCGGATATGCAGTATTTT. It specifies CASSHSGAVADMQYF.

The rearrangement joins TRBV5-1 to TRBJ1-1; weak D call: TRBD1 (5 bases). Deletions cut 4 bases from V and 1 base from J, with 20 bases between. Looked up from germline, CDR1 is SGHRS and CDR2 is YFSETQ. The CDR3 has 17 amino acids. The CDR3 DNA sequence: TGCGCCAGCAGCCTAAGGGGTTGGGGTAACGAGAACACTGAAGCTTTCTTT. As protein: CASSLRGWGNENTEAFF.

The table lists this clonotype with many counts. The chain recombines TRBV7-2 with TRBJ1-5; D gene uncertain. This CDR3 is 12 amino acids long. Trimming left V 6 bases short and J 5 bases short, with 8 bases between. Germline assignment: CDR1 SGHTA and CDR2 FQGNSA. The CDR3 region has the DNA TGTGCCAGCAGTTTGGTTTATCAGCCCCAGCATTTT. It yields the protein CASSLVYQPQHF.

The chain is built from TRBV20-1 and TRBJ2-1; 8 bases line up with TRBD2. The V gene's germline CDR1 is DFQATT and CDR2 SNEGSKA (reference sequence). The CDR3 loop spans 16 amino acids. Trimming cost V 2 bases and J 1 base; bases outside gene matches: 7. The CDR3 DNA sequence: TGCAGTGCTAGATTCGAAAGCGGGGGTTCCTACAATGAGCAGTTCTTC. This sequence encodes CSARFESGGSYNEQFF.

The chain links TRBV6-2 or TRBV6-3 to TRBJ1-6; the match to TRBD1 covers 7 bases. This CDR3 contains 17 residues. With 5 bases clipped from V and 0 bases from J, the junction kept 7 bases outside the gene matches. Germline assignment: CDR1 MNHEY and CDR2 SVGEGT. CDR3 sequence: CASSGYRDSSYNSPLHF. CDR3 nucleotide sequence: TGTGCCAGCAGTGGATACAGGGACAGCTCCTATAATTCACCCCTCCACTTT.

V is TRBV6-5 and J is TRBJ1-5; no clear D gene. This CDR3 has 13 amino acids. The V end lost 2 bases, the J end lost 5 bases, and 7 bases lay between the germline ends. Germline V gives CDR1 MNHEY, CDR2 SVGAGI. CDR3 in amino acids: CASSYGLDQPQHF. The DNA of the CDR3 is TGTGCCAGCAGTTACGGGTTAGATCAGCCCCAGCATTTT.

The gene calls are TRBV27 and TRBJ2-7, with D unclear. The V and J ends lost 3 bases and 5 bases respectively, with 11 bases between them. The V gene's germline CDR1 is MNHEY and CDR2 SMNVEV (reference sequence). The CDR3 loop spans 13 amino acids. The CDR3, as DNA: TGTGCCAGCAGTTTGGGTTACGAACACGAGCAGTACTTC. It yields the protein CASSLGYEHEQYF.

A few counts support this clonotype. The rearrangement links TRBV4-3 to TRBJ1-2; D is ambiguous. This CDR3 is built from 16 residues. In germline, CDR1 is LGHNA, CDR2 YSLEER. Trimming removed 4 bases at V and 3 bases at J, with 18 bases between. For the CDR3, the DNA is TGCGCCAGCAGCCTTATTTTGGCCCTCAGACACTATGGCTACACCTTC. Protein: CASSLILALRHYGYTF.

This chain uses TRBV29-1 with TRBJ1-2; TRBD1 matches 7 bases. V shed 2 bases, J shed 5 bases, and the junction held 5 bases outside the gene matches. This CDR3 has 13 residues. The germline CDR1 and CDR2 sequences are SQVTM and ANQGSEA. The CDR3 DNA reads TGCAGCGTTGAATCCGTACAGGGGTATGGCTACACCTTC. Translation: CSVESVQGYGYTF.

The V call is TRBV7-8, the J call TRBJ1-5; D is possibly TRBD1 (5 bases). The ends were cut back, 1 base at V and 2 bases at J, with 12 bases in the middle. The CDR3 runs to 16 residues. Germline CDR1 SGHVS, CDR2 FQNEAQ. CDR3 sequence reads: CASSLDSGARNQPQHF. CDR3 in DNA: TGTGCCAGCAGCTTAGATAGCGGGGCTCGCAATCAGCCCCAGCATTTT.

The rearrangement links TRBV4-3 to TRBJ2-1, with a tentative D call TRBD2 (5 bases). Germline-derived CDR1 and CDR2 are LGHNA and YSLEER. The V end lost 0 bases, the J end lost 7 bases, and 10 bases lay between the germline ends. The CDR3 sequence is 14 residues long. CDR3 loop: CASSQDLRANEQFF. The CDR3 DNA is TGCGCCAGCAGCCAAGATTTGCGGGCGAATGAGCAGTTCTTC.

The genes are TRBV7-2 and TRBJ2-3; no definite D call. Germline V gene sequence: CDR1 SGHTA, CDR2 FQGNSA. This CDR3 is 17 amino acids long. Between the trimmed V and J ends, which lost 1 base and 5 bases, there was a span of 19 bases. In nucleotides, the CDR3 is TGTGCCAGCAGCTTAGATCATCGACTCCCGCACATAGATACGCAGTATTTT. It codes for CASSLDHRLPHIDTQYF. Full variable domain (missing parts from reference TRBV7-2 and TRBJ2-3): GAGVSQSPSNKVTEKGKDVELRCDPISGHTALYWYRQSLGQGLEFLIYFQGNSAPDKSGLPSDRFSAERTGGSVSTLTIQRTQQEDSAVYLCASSLDHRLPHIDTQYFGPGTRLTVL.

This clonotype was detected only a few times. This chain connects TRBV5-1 to TRBJ2-4; D may be TRBD1 (6 bases). The J call is uncertain, as TRBJ2-5 better fits the DNA end. Looked up from germline, CDR1 is SGHRS and CDR2 is YFSETQ. The CDR3 has 17 amino acids. In DNA, the CDR3 is TGCGCCAGCAGCTTGGTCGCAGGGGATGGATTAGGAGAGACCCAGTACTTC. It is translated as CASSLVAGDGLGETQYF.

The chain is built from TRBV6-2 or TRBV6-3 and TRBJ2-7, with unresolved D. This CDR3 contains 14 residues. Trimming shortened V by 2 bases and J by 8 bases, and 16 bases separated the two germline ends. Germline V gene data show CDR1 as MNHEY and CDR2 as SVGEGT. DNA of the CDR3: TGTGCCAGCAGTTACGCTCACTACGAATGGAAGCAGTACTTC. Translated: CASSYAHYEWKQYF.

Details on this clonotype: One end of the junction is discordant with germline, which a read error may explain. The V call is TRBV20-1, the J call TRBJ2-1, with D possibly TRBD2 on 5 matching bases. The CDR3 runs 13 residues. Germline lookup yields CDR1 DFQATT and CDR2 SNEGSKA (reference sequence). DNA of the CDR3: TGCAATGCTAGCCGGAGTTTGGGGAGTGAGCAGTTCTTC. Encoded protein: CNASRSLGSEQFF.

This rearrangement joins TRBV6-5 to TRBJ2-7, with no clear D. The CDR3 has 13 amino acids. CDR1 is MNHEY, CDR2 SVGAGI, per germline. V was pared by 6 bases and J by 7 bases, with 16 bases between. The CDR3 DNA reads TGTGCCAGCAGACCGGACCTTCTTCGGGAGCAGTACTTC. This gives the protein CASRPDLLREQYF.

The rearrangement joins TRBV6-2 or TRBV6-3 to TRBJ1-2; 7 nucleotides match TRBD1. V lost 9 bases and J lost 6; bases outside the gene matches: 13. The germline V gene encodes CDR1 MNHEY and CDR2 SVGEGT. The CDR3 runs to 14 residues. This chain's CDR3 is CASGPDRTDNGYTF. CDR3 in DNA: TGTGCCAGTGGCCCGGACAGGACAGACAATGGCTACACCTTC.